The subject of this entry is one T cell receptor beta chain. The antigen remains undetermined. These data come from a study of T cell responses to AZD1222 COVID-19 vaccine. Profiled with immunoSEQ multiplex PCR; TCRdb holds only in-frame clones, not every one. The table has 200,000 to 250,000 clones, roughly 94% seen once; the top ten hold approximately 1.5%. Notes on the study in general: Recipients of two AZD1222 doses showed rising Spike-specific TCR breadth and depth. The donor cohort was predominantly white British with a female majority, and clonal diversity may have been underestimated. Seropositive status at baseline applied to only six AZD1222 recipients.

The CDR3 length is 15 residues. CDR1 and CDR2 from the germline V gene are SGDLS and YYNGEE. V was shortened by 4 bases and J by 5 bases, with 16 bases between the two germline ends. This specimen consisted of peripheral blood, obtained 28 days after the second dose of the MenACWY control vaccine. The origin of this receptor is an adult who received the MenACWY meningococcal vaccine as a control. The rearrangement joins TRBV9 to TRBJ2-1; a weak D match, TRBD2 (5 bases). The CDR3 loop is CASSKLVGRHNEQFF. CDR3 nucleotides: TGTGCCAGCAGCAAACTAGTGGGAAGACACAATGAGCAGTTCTTC.